The clone carrying this TCR beta chain has only one observation. What it binds is unknown. TCR beta CDR3 regions were amplified from RNA. Researchers ran a first-round RT-PCR on the TCR CDR3 using the HTBI primer set. One entry per CDR3 protein results from TCRdb running MiXCR on the multiplex PCR reads. The sample lists roughly 740,000 distinct CDR3 sequences; approximately 16% were seen once. The CDR3 length is 12 residues. V was trimmed by 3 bases and J by 3 bases, leaving 2 bases between them. Germline V lookup: CDR1 WSHSY, CDR2 SAAADI. This sample is part of a study of T cells in Graves' hyperthyroidism and ophthalmopathy. Study-level information: Before treatment of any kind, peripheral blood was taken at initial diagnosis. Study results and caveats: The majority of expanded thyroid clonotypes above 0.001 also appeared in blood.

The receptor's source is a man in his late teens or twenties with Graves' hyperthyroidism. Sequencing was done on a sample of blood. The rearrangement uses TRBV10-2 and TRBJ2-2; D not certain. The CDR3 loop reads CASSDDTGELFF. CDR3 sequence (DNA): TGCGCCAGCAGTGATGACACCGGGGAGCTGTTTTTT.